One sample yielded the 17 T cell receptor beta chains listed below, sequenced in a study of blood T cell repertoires in COVID-19. The table came from immunoSEQ multiplex PCR; TCRdb's copy has only in-frame clones and leaves some out. The profile covers under 200,000 clones, with about 83% appearing a single time and 10% taken by the ten largest. Source material: peripheral blood. All receptors derive from a woman in her seventies with COVID-19, enrolled during active disease.

This clone has just one count. The chain uses TRBV5-1 and TRBJ2-7, with TRBD1 matching 9 bases. This CDR3 is built from 14 residues. V lost 4 bases, J lost 4 bases, and 6 bases stayed unmatched. Germline V lookup: CDR1 SGHRS, CDR2 YFSETQ. CDR3: CASSIDRGSYEQYF. The CDR3 region has the DNA TGCGCCAGCAGCATAGACAGGGGGTCTTACGAGCAGTACTTC.

This sequence joins TRBV2 and TRBJ2-5, with D tentatively TRBD2 (6 bases). The CDR3 consists of 15 residues. The V and J ends lost 0 bases and 7 bases respectively, with 15 bases between them. Germline V gene lookup returns CDR1 SNHLY and CDR2 FYNNEI. The CDR3 sequence: CASSEAGGPGGTQYF. In DNA, the CDR3 is TGTGCCAGCAGTGAAGCGGGAGGTCCCGGGGGGACCCAGTACTTC.

Concerning this clone itself: The junction shows a germline mismatch at one end, possibly a read error. This chain joins TRBV11-2 and TRBJ1-6; D is possibly TRBD1 (5 bases). The CDR3 extends over 14 amino acids. Germline lookup yields CDR1 SGHAT and CDR2 FQNNGV. The chain's CDR3 is CVSSPGTYNSPLHF. The DNA for the CDR3 is TGTGTCAGCAGCCCGGGGACTTATAATTCACCCCTCCACTTT.

This chain links TRBV9 with TRBJ2-1, with 8 bases identical to TRBD2. V lost 6 bases to trimming and J lost 2 bases; unmatched junction nucleotides: 10. The CDR3 contains 16 residues. Per the germline V gene, CDR1 is SGDLS and CDR2 is YYNGEE. In nucleotides, the CDR3 is TGTGCCAGCAACTCAGACGGGCGGGGGGCCTACAATGAGCAGTTCTTC. Protein: CASNSDGRGAYNEQFF. Drawing the rest from reference TRBV9 and TRBJ2-1, the complete variable domain is DSGVTQTPKHLITATGQRVTLRCSPRSGDLSVYWYQQSLDQGLQFLIQYYNGEERAKGNILERFSAQQFPDLHSELNLSSLELGDSALYFCASNSDGRGAYNEQFFGPGTRLTVL.

The chain uses TRBV7-9 and TRBJ1-4; 8 bases map to TRBD1. The CDR3 is made up of 17 amino acids. Germline CDR1 reads SEHNR; CDR2 reads FQNEAQ (reference sequence). J gave up 3 bases and V 7 bases, and 13 bases lay outside the gene matches. CDR3 nucleotides: TGTGCCAGCACCTATGGTCAGGGGGCTGGATCTAATGAAAAACTGTTTTTT. Translation gives CASTYGQGAGSNEKLFF.

The chain carries TRBV12-3 or TRBV12-4 and TRBJ2-5; no clear D gene. Trimming removed 3 bases from V and 9 bases from J, with 8 bases in between. The CDR3 consists of 11 residues. The CDR3 coding sequence is TGTGCCAGCAGTTTTAGTAGTTCCCAGTACTTC. The encoded protein is CASSFSSSQYF.

J is TRBJ2-5 and V is TRBV6-2 or TRBV6-3; weak D call: TRBD2 (7 bases). This CDR3 spans 14 amino acids. Germline CDR1 reads MNHEY; CDR2 reads SVGEGT. V was pared by 6 bases and J by 7 bases, with 18 bases between. CDR3 in amino acids: CASSLTRGAGTQYF. The DNA of the CDR3 is TGTGCCAGCAGCTTGACCCGGGGGGCGGGGACCCAGTACTTC.

This chain joins TRBV13 and TRBJ2-7; D is perhaps TRBD2 (5 bases). The CDR3 covers 15 residues. V was clipped by 0 bases and J by 7 bases, with 16 bases between them. Germline V CDR1 and CDR2: PRHDT, FYEKMQ (reference sequence). The CDR3 DNA reads as TGTGCCAGCAGCTTAGGAGGCCTCTCGACGGGGGAGCAGTACTTC. Amino acid sequence: CASSLGGLSTGEQYF.

The chain couples TRBV9 to TRBJ1-1; D gene uncertain. Germline CDR1 is SGDLS and CDR2 is YYNGEE. The V and J ends lost 0 bases and 2 bases respectively, with 11 bases between them. This CDR3 has 15 amino acids. The CDR3 region has the DNA TGTGCCAGCAGCGTAGGCCGGGTAGAAAACACTGAAGCTTTCTTT. Translation gives CASSVGRVENTEAFF.

V gene TRBV5-5 combines with J gene TRBJ2-7; TRBD1 matches 7 bases. CDR1 is SGHKS, CDR2 YYEKEE, per germline (reference sequence). The CDR3 runs 14 residues. V shed 7 bases and J 3 bases; nucleotides not matched to a gene: 10. In DNA form, the CDR3 reads TGTGCCAGCGGATTTCGGGACAGAGACTACGAGCAGTACTTC. As protein: CASGFRDRDYEQYF.

The chain recombines TRBV2 with TRBJ2-3; D might be TRBD1 (5 bases). The CDR3 extends over 13 amino acids. Germline V lookup: CDR1 SNHLY, CDR2 FYNNEI. Trimming took 6 bases from V and 2 from J, leaving 9 bases between them. CDR3: CASRGLNTDTQYF. The CDR3 bases are TGTGCCAGCAGGGGGCTTAACACAGATACGCAGTATTTT.

In its sample, this clone was seen a few times. The chain carries TRBV7-9 and TRBJ1-6; possible D gene TRBD1, 6 bases. CDR1 and CDR2 from the germline V gene are SEHNR and FQNEAQ (reference sequence). Trimming removed 5 bases from V and 8 bases from J, with 16 bases in between. This CDR3 is built from 15 residues. CDR3 in amino acids: CASSLRGGADSPLHF. CDR3 nucleotide sequence: TGTGCCAGCAGCCTAAGGGGGGGGGCGGATTCACCCCTCCACTTT.

The chain links TRBV7-9 to TRBJ1-2; 9 bases match TRBD1. The CDR3 covers 16 residues. CDR1 is SEHNR and CDR2 is FQNEAQ in the germline V gene (reference sequence). V trimming: 2 bases; J trimming: 6 bases; junction bases outside the gene matches: 10. The CDR3 DNA sequence: TGTGCCAGCAGCTTATCTGCCTGGACAGGGGTTGATGGCTACACCTTC. It is translated as CASSLSAWTGVDGYTF.

The chain combines TRBV6-5 with TRBJ2-7; D perhaps matches TRBD2 (6 bases). The CDR3 sequence is 14 residues long. With 6 bases removed from V and 7 bases from J, the gap between germline ends came to 19 bases. CDR1 and CDR2 (germline): MNHEY, SVGAGI. The CDR3 loop is CASRARLGRDEQYF. The CDR3 DNA reads as TGTGCCAGCAGGGCCCGACTAGGTCGGGATGAGCAGTACTTC.

The V gene is TRBV11-2, the J gene TRBJ2-2, with TRBD1 matching over 7 bases. V lost 4 bases, J lost 7 bases, and 9 bases stayed unmatched. This CDR3 is built from 15 residues. Germline CDR1 and CDR2: SGHAT and FQNNGV. The CDR3 DNA is TGTGCCAGCAGCTCGCGACAGGGAAGAAACGGGGAGCTGTTTTTT. Protein sequence: CASSSRQGRNGELFF.

The V gene is TRBV5-6, the J gene TRBJ1-2; 12 bases fit TRBD1. With V trimmed by 4 bases and J by 7 bases, 5 bases remained unmatched. This CDR3 spans 14 amino acids. Germline lookup yields CDR1 SGHDT and CDR2 YYEEEE. The CDR3 nucleotides read TGTGCCAGCAGCCCCCCGGGACAGGGGGCTGGCTACACCTTC. The encoded protein is CASSPPGQGAGYTF.

V and J are TRBV7-9 and TRBJ1-2, with 7 bases identical to TRBD1. There are 15 residues in the CDR3. Germline lookup yields CDR1 SEHNR and CDR2 FQNEAQ (reference sequence). Trimming removed 6 bases from V and 8 bases from J; junction bases left unmatched: 15. The CDR3 nucleotides read TGTGCCAGCAGTTCGGGACAGAGGGGGAGTAGGGGCTACACCTTC. Residues: CASSSGQRGSRGYTF.